This entry describes one TCR beta chain. The antigen is undetermined. This sample was taken from a study of early T cells in non-severe SARS-CoV-2 infection. Overall study context: The study sequenced bulk RNA from unsorted whole blood, with chains unpaired.

Findings and limits, study-wide: VDJdb-based matching was biased toward anti-spike CD8 responses and missed private and CD4 specificities.

Researchers attached unique molecular identifiers to individual cDNA molecules. TCRdb redid the calling of the 5' RACE reads with MiXCR, one entry per CDR3 protein. The sample lists approximately 70,000 distinct CDR3 sequences, about 12% occurring once. With 4 bases removed from V and 11 bases from J, the gap between germline ends came to 26 bases. The germline gives CDR1 KGHSH, CDR2 LQKENI. CDR3 size: 16 residues. Source material: whole blood. The chain joins TRBV18 to TRBJ1-1; D remains ambiguous. The clonotype comes from an adult who was a healthcare worker with PCR-confirmed SARS-CoV-2 infection or an uninfected control (not recorded which). In DNA form, the CDR3 reads TGTGCCAGCTCACTTACAAGGGATCCTCTCCCCGATGGGGCTTTCTTT. This sequence encodes CASSLTRDPLPDGAFF.